This TCR beta chain was captured in a study of T-cell reconstitution after alpha-beta-depleted transplantation in children. Unique molecular identifiers were incorporated during preparation of the TCRbeta library. TCRdb analysed the PCR reads with MiXCR anew, one entry per CDR3 protein. The sample lists 600,000 to 700,000 distinct CDR3 sequences, 16% occurring once. The sequence came from a human donor who donated a stem cell graft to a child with acute myeloid leukemia. Sequenced here: PBMCs from the stem cell graft donor, sampled from the stem cell graft.

The CDR3 region has the DNA TGCAGCGCCCGACCAGGGCACACTGAAGCTTTCTTT. Translated, it gives CSARPGHTEAFF. The V and J genes are TRBV29-1 and TRBJ1-1; a weak D match, TRBD1 (5 bases). The germline gives CDR1 SQVTM, CDR2 ANQGSEA. Trimming took off 7 bases at V and 3 bases at J, with 12 bases between the two ends. This CDR3 has 12 residues.